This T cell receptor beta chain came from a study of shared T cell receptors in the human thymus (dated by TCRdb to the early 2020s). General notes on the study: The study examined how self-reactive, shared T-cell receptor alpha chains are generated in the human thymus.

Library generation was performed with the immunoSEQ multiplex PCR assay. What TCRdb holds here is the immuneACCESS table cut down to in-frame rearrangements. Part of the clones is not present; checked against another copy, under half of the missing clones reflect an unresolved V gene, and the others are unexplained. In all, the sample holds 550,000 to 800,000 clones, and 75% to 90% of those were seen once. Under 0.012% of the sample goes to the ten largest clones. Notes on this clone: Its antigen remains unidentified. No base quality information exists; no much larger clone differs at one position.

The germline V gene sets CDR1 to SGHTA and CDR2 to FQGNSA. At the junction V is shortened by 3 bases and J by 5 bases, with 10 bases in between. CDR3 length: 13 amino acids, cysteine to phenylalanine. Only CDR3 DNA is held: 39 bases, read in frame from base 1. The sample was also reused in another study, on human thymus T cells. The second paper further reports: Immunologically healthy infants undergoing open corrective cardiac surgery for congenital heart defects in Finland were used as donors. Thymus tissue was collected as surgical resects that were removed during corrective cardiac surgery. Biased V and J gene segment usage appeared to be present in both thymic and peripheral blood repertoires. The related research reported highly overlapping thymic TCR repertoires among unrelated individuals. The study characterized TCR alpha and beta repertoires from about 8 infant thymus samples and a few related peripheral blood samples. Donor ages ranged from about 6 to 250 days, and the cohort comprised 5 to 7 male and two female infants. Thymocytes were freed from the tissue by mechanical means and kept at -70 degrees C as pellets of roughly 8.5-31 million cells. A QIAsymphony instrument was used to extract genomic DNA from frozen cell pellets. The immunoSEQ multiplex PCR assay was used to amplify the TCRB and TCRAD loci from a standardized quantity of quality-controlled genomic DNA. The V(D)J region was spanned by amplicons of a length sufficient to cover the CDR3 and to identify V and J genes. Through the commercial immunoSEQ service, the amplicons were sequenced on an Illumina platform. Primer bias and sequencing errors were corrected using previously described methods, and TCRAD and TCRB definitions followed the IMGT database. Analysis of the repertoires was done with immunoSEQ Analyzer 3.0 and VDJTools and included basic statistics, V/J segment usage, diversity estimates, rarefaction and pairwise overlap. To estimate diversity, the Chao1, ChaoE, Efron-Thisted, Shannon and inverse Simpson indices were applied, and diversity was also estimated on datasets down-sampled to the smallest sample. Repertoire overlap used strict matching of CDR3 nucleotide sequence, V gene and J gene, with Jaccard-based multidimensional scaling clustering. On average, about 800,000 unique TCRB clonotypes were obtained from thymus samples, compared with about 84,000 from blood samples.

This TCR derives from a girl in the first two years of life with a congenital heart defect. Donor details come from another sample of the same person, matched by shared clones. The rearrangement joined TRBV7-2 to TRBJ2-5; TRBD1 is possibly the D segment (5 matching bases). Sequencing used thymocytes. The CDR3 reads CASSFQGGETQYF. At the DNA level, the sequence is TGTGCCAGCAGCTTTCAGGGTGGGGAGACCCAGTACTTC.